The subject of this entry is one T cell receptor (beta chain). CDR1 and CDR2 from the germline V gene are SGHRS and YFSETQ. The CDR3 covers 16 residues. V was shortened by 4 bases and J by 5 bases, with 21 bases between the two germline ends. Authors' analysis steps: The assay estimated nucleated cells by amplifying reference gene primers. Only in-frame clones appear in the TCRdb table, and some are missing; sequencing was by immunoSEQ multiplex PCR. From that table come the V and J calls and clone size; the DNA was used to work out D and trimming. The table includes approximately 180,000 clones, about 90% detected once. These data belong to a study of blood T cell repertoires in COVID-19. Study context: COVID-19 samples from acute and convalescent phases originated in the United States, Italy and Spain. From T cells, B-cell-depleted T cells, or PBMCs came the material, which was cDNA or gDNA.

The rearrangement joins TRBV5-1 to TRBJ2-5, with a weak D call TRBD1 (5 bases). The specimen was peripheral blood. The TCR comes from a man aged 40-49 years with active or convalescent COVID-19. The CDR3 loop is CASSMLDTPKWETQYF. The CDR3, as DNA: TGCGCCAGCAGCATGCTGGACACCCCAAAATGGGAGACCCAGTACTTC.